This T cell receptor beta chain was obtained from a study of neurological immune-mediated disorders. Overall study findings and caveats: Patients with HTLV-1-associated myelopathy showed the most TCR clonal expansion. Those with multiple sclerosis showed the least, falling below healthy controls. The absence of shared CDR3 amino acid sequences among expanded clones across subjects suggests private repertoires in all groups.

This clonotype was detected many times. Its antigen is not identified. The CDR3 totals 13 residues. In germline, CDR1 is KGHSH, CDR2 LQKENI. V lost 5 bases and J 2 bases, leaving 9 bases between the germline ends. For the sorted libraries, 1 million CD4+ or CD8+ T cells were used. 5'RACE generated cDNA with 10-nucleotide random UMIs. TCRdb reanalysed the 5' RACE reads using MiXCR and keeps one entry per CDR3 protein. The data contain about 38,000 distinct CDR3 sequences, more than 9% of them singletons. The sequence derives from a woman aged 25 to 39 with HTLV-1-associated myelopathy (HAM/TSP). Sequencing input: CD4+ T cells from blood. The chain joins TRBV18 to TRBJ1-1; D not resolved. The CDR3 is CASSTPTNTEAFF. The CDR3 nucleotides read TGTGCCAGCTCAACCCCGACTAACACTGAAGCTTTCTTT. The whole variable domain, remainder taken from reference TRBV18 and TRBJ1-1, is NAGVMQNPRHLVRRRGQEARLRCSPMKGHSHVYWYRQLPEEGLKFMVYLQKENIIDESGMPKERFSAEFPKEGPSILRIQQVVRGDSAAYFCASSTPTNTEAFFGQGTRLTVV.